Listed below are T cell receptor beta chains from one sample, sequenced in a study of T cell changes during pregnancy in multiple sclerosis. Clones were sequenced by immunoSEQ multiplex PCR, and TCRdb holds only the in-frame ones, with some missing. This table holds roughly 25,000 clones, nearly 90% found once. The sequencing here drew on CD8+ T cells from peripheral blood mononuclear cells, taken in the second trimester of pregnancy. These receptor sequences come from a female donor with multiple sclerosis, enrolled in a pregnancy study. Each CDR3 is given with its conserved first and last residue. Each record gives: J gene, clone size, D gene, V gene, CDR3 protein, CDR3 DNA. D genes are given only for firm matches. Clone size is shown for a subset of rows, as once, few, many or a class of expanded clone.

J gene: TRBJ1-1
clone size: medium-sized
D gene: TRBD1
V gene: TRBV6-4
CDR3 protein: CASSPGTETEAFF
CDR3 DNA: TGTGCCAGCAGCCCCGGGACAGAGACTGAAGCTTTCTTT

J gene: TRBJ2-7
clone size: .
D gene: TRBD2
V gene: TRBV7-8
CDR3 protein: CASSSSGVEQYF
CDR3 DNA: TGTGCCAGCAGCTCAAGCGGGGTCGAGCAGTACTTC

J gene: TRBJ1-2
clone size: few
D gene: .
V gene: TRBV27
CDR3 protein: CASSPTGFNYGYTF
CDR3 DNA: TGTGCCAGCAGTCCAACAGGGTTCAACTATGGCTACACCTTC

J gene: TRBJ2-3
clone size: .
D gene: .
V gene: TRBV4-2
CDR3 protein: CASSQEASYGVITDTQYF
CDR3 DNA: TGTGCCAGCAGCCAAGAGGCGTCTTACGGGGTGATCACAGATACGCAGTATTTT

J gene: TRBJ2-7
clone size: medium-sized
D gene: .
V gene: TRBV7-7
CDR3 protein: CASSLYQGYEQYF
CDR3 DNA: TGTGCTAGCAGCTTATATCAGGGTTACGAGCAGTACTTC

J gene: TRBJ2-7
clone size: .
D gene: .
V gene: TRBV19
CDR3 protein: CASSHATGAYEQYF
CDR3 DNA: TGTGCCAGTAGTCATGCGACCGGAGCCTACGAGCAGTACTTC

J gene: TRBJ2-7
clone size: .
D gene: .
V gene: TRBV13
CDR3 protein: CASSLTLLEDEQYF
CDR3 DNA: TGTGCCAGCAGCTTAACACTCTTGGAGGACGAGCAGTACTTC

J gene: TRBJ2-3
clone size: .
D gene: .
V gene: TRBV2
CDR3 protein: CATDLGRGIENTQYF
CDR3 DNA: TGTGCCACCGACCTCGGGAGAGGGATCGAGAATACGCAGTATTTT

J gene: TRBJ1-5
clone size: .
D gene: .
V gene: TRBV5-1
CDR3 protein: CASSLGAHQPQHF
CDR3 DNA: TGCGCCAGCAGCTTGGGGGCCCATCAGCCCCAGCATTTT

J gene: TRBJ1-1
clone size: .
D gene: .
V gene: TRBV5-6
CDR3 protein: CASSLRPGRWAEAFF
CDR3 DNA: TGTGCCAGCAGCCTAAGACCCGGGAGGTGGGCTGAAGCTTTCTTT

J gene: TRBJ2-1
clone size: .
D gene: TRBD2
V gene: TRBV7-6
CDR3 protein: CASSLVSGDYNEQFF
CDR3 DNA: TGTGCCAGCAGCTTAGTTAGCGGGGATTACAATGAGCAGTTCTTC

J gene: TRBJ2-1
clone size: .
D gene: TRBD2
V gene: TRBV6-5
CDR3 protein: CASSYGTTPLYEQFF
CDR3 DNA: TGTGCCAGCAGTTACGGGACTACCCCTCTCTATGAGCAGTTCTTC

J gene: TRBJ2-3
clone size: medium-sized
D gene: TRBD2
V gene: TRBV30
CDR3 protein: CAWSIGIQREVGTDTQYF
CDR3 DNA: TGTGCCTGGAGTATCGGTATCCAGCGGGAGGTAGGAACAGATACGCAGTATTTT

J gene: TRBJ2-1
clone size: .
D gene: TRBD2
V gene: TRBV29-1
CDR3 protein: CSVDVASGYNEQFF
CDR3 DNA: TGCAGCGTTGATGTGGCTAGCGGTTACAATGAGCAGTTCTTC

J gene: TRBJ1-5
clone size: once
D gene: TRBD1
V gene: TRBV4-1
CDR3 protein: CASSPDRDQPQHF
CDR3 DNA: TGCGCCAGCAGCCCGGACAGGGATCAGCCCCAGCATTTT

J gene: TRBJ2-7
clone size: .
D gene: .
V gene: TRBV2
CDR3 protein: CASSEGRVSSYEQYF
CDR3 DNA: TGTGCCAGCAGTGAAGGACGGGTCAGCTCCTACGAGCAGTACTTC

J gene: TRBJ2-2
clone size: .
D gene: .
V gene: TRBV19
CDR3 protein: CASSIRERNTGELFF
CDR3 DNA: TGTGCCAGTAGTATCCGGGAGCGGAACACCGGGGAGCTGTTTTTT

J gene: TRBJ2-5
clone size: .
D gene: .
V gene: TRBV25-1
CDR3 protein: CASSAGVGARLETQYF
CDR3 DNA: TGTGCCAGCAGTGCTGGGGTGGGGGCGCGTTTAGAGACCCAGTACTTC

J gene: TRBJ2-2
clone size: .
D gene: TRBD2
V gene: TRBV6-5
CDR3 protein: CASSLAVTGELFF
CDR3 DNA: TGTGCCAGCAGTCTAGCGGTCACCGGGGAGCTGTTTTTT

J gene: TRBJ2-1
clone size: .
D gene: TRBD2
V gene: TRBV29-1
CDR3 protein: CSVSLGSGSYNEQFF
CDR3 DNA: TGCAGCGTCTCCCTAGGGAGCGGGAGCTACAATGAGCAGTTCTTC

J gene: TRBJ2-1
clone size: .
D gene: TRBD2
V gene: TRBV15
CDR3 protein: CATSIEGGDYNEQFF
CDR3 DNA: TGTGCCACCAGCATAGAGGGAGGGGATTACAATGAGCAGTTCTTC

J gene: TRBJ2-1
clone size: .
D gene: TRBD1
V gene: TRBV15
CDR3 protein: CATSSQGEWAEQFF
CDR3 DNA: TGTGCCACCAGCAGCCAGGGGGAGTGGGCTGAGCAGTTCTTC

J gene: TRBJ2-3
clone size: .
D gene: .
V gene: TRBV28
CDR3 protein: CASSLNGNGPDTQYF
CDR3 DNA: TGTGCCAGCAGTTTAAACGGGAACGGCCCAGATACGCAGTATTTT

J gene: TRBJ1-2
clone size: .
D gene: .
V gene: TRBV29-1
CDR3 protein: CSVERRLTEFYGYTF
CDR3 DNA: TGCAGCGTTGAACGCCGCCTGACAGAGTTCTATGGCTACACCTTC

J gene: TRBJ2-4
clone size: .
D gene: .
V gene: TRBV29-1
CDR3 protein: CSVSIRTRNIQYF
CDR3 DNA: TGCAGCGTATCCATTCGAACGAGAAACATTCAGTACTTC

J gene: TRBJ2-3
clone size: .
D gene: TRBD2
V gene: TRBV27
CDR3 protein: CASSLLAGGPGSTDTQYF
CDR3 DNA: TGTGCCAGCAGTCTCCTAGCGGGAGGGCCGGGGAGCACAGATACGCAGTATTTT

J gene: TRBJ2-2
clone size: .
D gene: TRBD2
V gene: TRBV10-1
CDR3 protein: CAREGTSGTASTGELFF
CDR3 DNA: TGCGCCAGAGAGGGGACTAGCGGAACCGCGAGCACCGGGGAGCTGTTTTTT

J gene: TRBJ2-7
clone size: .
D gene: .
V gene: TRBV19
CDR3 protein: CASSPLGGVPVEQYF
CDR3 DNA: TGTGCCAGTTCCCCCCTTGGCGGGGTCCCGGTCGAGCAGTACTTC

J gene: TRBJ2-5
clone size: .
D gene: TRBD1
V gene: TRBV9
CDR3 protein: CASSKRQGARETQYF
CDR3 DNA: TGTGCCAGCAGCAAACGACAGGGGGCGAGGGAGACCCAGTACTTC

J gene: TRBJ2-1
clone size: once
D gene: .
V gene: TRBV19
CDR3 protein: CASSGSSYNEQFF
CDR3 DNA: TGTGCCAGTAGCGGGAGCTCCTACAATGAGCAGTTCTTC

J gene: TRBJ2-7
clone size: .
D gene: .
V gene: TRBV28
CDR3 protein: CASSARTPYEQYF
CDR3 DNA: TGTGCCAGCAGTGCGAGGACACCCTACGAGCAGTACTTC

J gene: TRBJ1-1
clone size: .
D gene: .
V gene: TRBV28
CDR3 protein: CASSSSMNTEAFF
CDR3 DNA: TGTGCCAGCAGTTCGAGTATGAACACTGAAGCTTTCTTT

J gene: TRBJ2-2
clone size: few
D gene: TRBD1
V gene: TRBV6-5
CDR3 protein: CASKQGESGELFF
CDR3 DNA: TGTGCCAGTAAACAGGGGGAGTCCGGGGAGCTGTTTTTT

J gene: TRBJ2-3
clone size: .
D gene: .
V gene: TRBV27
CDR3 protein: CASSLGLGRTTDTQYF
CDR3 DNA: TGTGCCAGCAGTTTGGGACTCGGACGGACCACAGATACGCAGTATTTT

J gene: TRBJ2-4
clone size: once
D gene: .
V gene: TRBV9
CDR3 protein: CASSVDGGAKNIQYF
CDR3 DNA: TGTGCCAGCAGCGTAGATGGGGGGGCCAAAAACATTCAGTACTTC

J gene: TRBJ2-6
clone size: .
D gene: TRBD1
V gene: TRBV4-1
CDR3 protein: CAGKGGAGANVLTF
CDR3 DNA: TGCGCCGGAAAAGGGGGCGCCGGGGCCAACGTCCTGACTTTC

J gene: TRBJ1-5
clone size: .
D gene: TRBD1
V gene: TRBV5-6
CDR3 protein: CASSLGAGGADQPQHF
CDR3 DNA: TGTGCCAGCAGCTTAGGGGCAGGGGGCGCAGATCAGCCCCAGCATTTT

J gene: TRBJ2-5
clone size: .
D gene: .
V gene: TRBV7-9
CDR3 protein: CASSLGPTGSETQYF
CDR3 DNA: TGTGCCAGCAGCTTAGGACCTACAGGGTCGGAGACCCAGTACTTC

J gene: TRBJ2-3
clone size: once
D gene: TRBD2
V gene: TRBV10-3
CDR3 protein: CAISETPPGLASSTDTQYF
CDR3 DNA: TGTGCCATCAGTGAGACCCCCCCCGGACTAGCATCCAGCACAGATACGCAGTATTTT

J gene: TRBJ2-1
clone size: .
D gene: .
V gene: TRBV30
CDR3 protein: CAWLTYNEQFF
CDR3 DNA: TGTGCCTGGTTAACTTACAATGAGCAGTTCTTC

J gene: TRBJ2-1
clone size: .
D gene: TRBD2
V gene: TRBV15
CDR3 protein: CATSRAGNKAGTIYNEQFF
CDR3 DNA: TGTGCCACCAGCAGAGCTGGCAATAAAGCGGGAACCATCTACAATGAGCAGTTCTTC

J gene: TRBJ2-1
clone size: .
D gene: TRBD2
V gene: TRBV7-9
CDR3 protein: CASSSGSSYNEQFF
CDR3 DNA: TGTGCCAGCAGCAGCGGGAGCTCCTACAATGAGCAGTTCTTC

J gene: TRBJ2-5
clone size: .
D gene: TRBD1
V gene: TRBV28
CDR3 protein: CASRDRGETQYF
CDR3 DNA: TGTGCCAGCAGGGACAGGGGAGAGACCCAGTACTTC

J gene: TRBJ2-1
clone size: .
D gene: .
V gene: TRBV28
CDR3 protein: CASILLPGTLYNEQFF
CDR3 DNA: TGTGCCAGCATTCTCCTACCCGGGACTCTCTACAATGAGCAGTTCTTC

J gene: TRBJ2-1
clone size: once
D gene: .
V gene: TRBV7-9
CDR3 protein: CASSLVALARESYNEQFF
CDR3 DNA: TGTGCCAGCAGCTTAGTGGCGCTAGCCCGAGAGTCCTACAATGAGCAGTTCTTC

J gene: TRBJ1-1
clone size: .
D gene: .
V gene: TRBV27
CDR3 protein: CASSLRRGGPGGTEAFF
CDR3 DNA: TGTGCCAGCAGCCTAAGACGGGGGGGGCCGGGCGGGACTGAAGCTTTCTTT

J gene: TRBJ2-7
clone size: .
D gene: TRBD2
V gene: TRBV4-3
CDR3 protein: CASSQEGTSHPYEQYF
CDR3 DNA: TGCGCCAGCAGCCAAGAGGGGACTAGCCACCCCTACGAGCAGTACTTC

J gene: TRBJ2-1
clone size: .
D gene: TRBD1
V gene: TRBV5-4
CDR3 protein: CASSLLSRQGINEQFF
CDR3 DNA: TGTGCCAGCAGCTTGTTATCTAGACAGGGGATAAATGAGCAGTTCTTC